The 16 T cell receptor beta chains given below trace back to one sample, sequenced in a study of control samples from healthy donors and cancer patients. The protocol was immunoSEQ multiplex PCR, while the TCRdb copy is restricted to in-frame clones and leaves out a portion. The sample yields 150,000 to 160,000 clones, about 93% seen once. What was sequenced was blood. The receptors were gathered from a man aged 50-60 years in good health.

CDR3 sequence reads: CASSLETGDPNYGYTF. The CDR3 nucleotides read TGTGCCAGCAGTTTAGAGACCGGCGATCCTAACTATGGCTACACCTTC. This chain joins TRBV28 and TRBJ1-2; D is unresolved. V lost 2 bases to trimming and J lost 0 bases, with 13 bases between them. The CDR3 runs to 16 residues. In germline, CDR1 is MDHEN, CDR2 SYDVKM.

The rearrangement joins TRBV18 to TRBJ1-3; 7 bases are a match to TRBD1. The CDR3 runs 15 residues. Trimming removed 3 bases from V and 0 bases from J; junction bases left unmatched: 2. Germline CDR1 and CDR2: KGHSH and LQKENI. CDR3 nucleotides: TGTGCCAGCTCACCGGGACAGTACTCTGGAAACACCATATATTTT. Its translation: CASSPGQYSGNTIYF.

The chain combines TRBV29-1 with TRBJ2-5; D unresolved. CDR3 length equals 13 residues. The germline V gene has CDR1 SQVTM and CDR2 ANQGSEA. The germline V and J ends were trimmed by 4 bases and 2 bases, with 11 bases remaining between them. CDR3 coding DNA: TGCAGCGTTGCGGCTTCGCTTCAAGAGACCCAGTACTTC. It yields the protein CSVAASLQETQYF.

The gene calls are TRBV19 and TRBJ2-2; D remains ambiguous. The CDR3 totals 13 residues. The V gene's germline CDR1 is LNHDA and CDR2 SQIVND (reference sequence). The V gene lost 3 bases and the J gene lost 7 bases, with 9 bases spanning the gap. The CDR3 bases are TGTGCCAGTAGTATGGTAGTGGGCGGGGAGCTGTTTTTT. Its translation is CASSMVVGGELFF.

The chain uses TRBV6-4 and TRBJ1-4; tentative D call: TRBD1 (6 bases). Trimming took off 4 bases at V and 7 bases at J, with 16 bases between the two ends. The CDR3 spans 15 residues. In germline, CDR1 is MRHNA, CDR2 SNTAGT. The CDR3 region has the DNA TGTGCCAGCAGTGCCCAGACAGGCGGAGGTGAAAAACTGTTTTTT. Protein: CASSAQTGGGEKLFF.

V gene TRBV5-1 combines with J gene TRBJ1-1; TRBD1 aligns across 7 bases. This CDR3 is 14 amino acids long. CDR1 is SGHRS, CDR2 YFSETQ, per germline. V shed 3 bases and J 0 bases; nucleotides not matched to a gene: 2. In DNA, the CDR3 is TGCGCCAGCAGCTACAGGGGTCTGAACACTGAAGCTTTCTTT. It yields the protein CASSYRGLNTEAFF.

The J gene is TRBJ2-1, the V gene TRBV19; 9 positions agree with TRBD2. This CDR3 has 19 residues. Losses at the gene ends were 6 bases for V and 7 bases for J; bases not matched to a gene: 22. CDR1 and CDR2 (germline): LNHDA, SQIVND (reference sequence). The CDR3 spells CASSPRTTYSGSAGNEQFF. DNA of the CDR3: TGTGCCAGTAGCCCCCGAACGACATATAGCGGGAGTGCTGGGAATGAGCAGTTCTTC.

This chain connects TRBV27 to TRBJ2-5, with D possibly called TRBD1 or TRBD2 (6 bases each). V was cut by 5 bases and J by 5 bases, with 15 bases left in between. The CDR3 has 14 amino acids. CDR1 is MNHEY, CDR2 SMNVEV, per germline (reference sequence). DNA for the CDR3: TGTGCCAGCAGTGATAGGGGGGTGGTGGAGACCCAGTACTTC. It yields the protein CASSDRGVVETQYF.

The chain employs TRBV4-1 and TRBJ2-5; weak D call: TRBD1 (5 bases). V lost 0 bases and J lost 5, with 19 bases in between. Germline CDR1 MGHRA, CDR2 YSYEKL. This CDR3 is built from 17 residues. The CDR3 nucleotides are TGCGCCAGCAGCCAAGAAGCAGGGTGGCCAGAGTGGGAGACCCAGTACTTC. As protein: CASSQEAGWPEWETQYF.

The J gene is TRBJ2-2, the V gene TRBV24-1; 10 nucleotides line up with TRBD2. The germline V gene has CDR1 KGHDR and CDR2 SFDVKD. The CDR3 contains 19 residues. J lost 0 bases, V lost 5 bases, and 11 bases had no gene match. Here the CDR3 DNA reads TGTGCCACCAGTGGGAAGCGGGAGGGCCCCCACTCGAACACCGGGGAGCTGTTTTTT. Amino acid sequence: CATSGKREGPHSNTGELFF.

This clone has just one count. The chain is built from TRBV12-3 or TRBV12-4 and TRBJ2-7; no reliable D call. The CDR3 extends over 12 amino acids. V lost 6 bases to trimming and J lost 6 bases, with 12 bases between them. The CDR3 nucleotides are TGTGCCAGCAGGACCAGATCGGCCGAGCAGTACTTC. Protein product: CASRTRSAEQYF.

CDR3 sequence reads: CASSPTGRHEQYF. The CDR3 nucleotides are TGTGCCAGCTCACCAACGGGGAGACACGAGCAGTACTTC. V gene TRBV18 combines with J gene TRBJ2-7; tentatively, D is TRBD2 (5 bases). Per germline, CDR1 KGHSH and CDR2 LQKENI. The CDR3 has 13 amino acids. V was trimmed by 2 bases and J by 5 bases, leaving 10 bases between them.

This sequence joins TRBV19 and TRBJ1-1; the D is unclear. Trimming cost V 3 bases and J 7 bases, with 12 bases left between them. CDR1 and CDR2 from the germline V gene are LNHDA and SQIVND (reference sequence). The CDR3 spans 13 residues. The CDR3 spells CASSIMAGSEAFF. The CDR3 region has the DNA TGTGCCAGTAGTATTATGGCAGGCAGTGAAGCTTTCTTT.

This clone appeared a single time. The chain recombines TRBV7-9 with TRBJ2-3, with 7 bases lining up with TRBD1. Germline loops: CDR1 SEHNR, CDR2 FQNEAQ (reference sequence). This CDR3 is 16 amino acids long. With V trimmed by 5 bases and J by 0 bases, 8 bases remained unmatched. The CDR3: CASSPTGQTSTDTQYF. The CDR3 nucleotides are TGTGCCAGCAGCCCGACGGGACAGACTAGCACAGATACGCAGTATTTT.

The gene calls are TRBV6-6 and TRBJ1-1; D remains unclear. This CDR3 contains 14 residues. Germline CDR1 MNHNY, CDR2 SVGAGI (reference sequence). The V end was cut by 1 base, the J end by 5 bases, with 11 bases between. The CDR3 coding sequence is TGTGCCAGCAGTTACTTTGCGGGAAATACTGAAGCTTTCTTT. Its protein is CASSYFAGNTEAFF.

This chain connects TRBV7-9 to TRBJ2-2; tentatively, D is TRBD1 (5 bases). In germline, CDR1 is SEHNR, CDR2 FQNEAQ (reference sequence). This CDR3 region has 15 residues. V gave up 3 bases and J gave up 2 bases, with 10 bases separating them. The CDR3 region is CASSLETANTGELFF. CDR3 nucleotide sequence: TGTGCCAGCAGCTTGGAGACAGCAAACACCGGGGAGCTGTTTTTT.